This T cell receptor (beta chain) came from a study of T-cell reconstitution after alpha-beta-depleted transplantation in children. Study-level points and caveats: It was newly produced T cells that mostly accounted for T-cell counts and diversity one year after transplant. Surviving thymic progenitors and recipient T cells were the source of high TCRbeta diversity at day 60 in some patients. Approximately two months post-transplant, alpha-beta T cells reportedly originated from several hundred expanded graft clones.

Looked up from germline, CDR1 is SGHAT and CDR2 is FQNNGV. CDR3 length equals 16 residues. The V gene end was trimmed by 4 bases and the J gene end by 7 bases; junction bases not matched to a gene: 10. Molecular barcoding with unique molecular identifiers was used for the TCRbeta library. MiXCR, run by TCRdb on the PCR reads, gives a single entry per CDR3 protein. The sample lists some 550,000 distinct CDR3 sequences; roughly 23% were seen once. As concerns this clonotype: Its cognate antigen is unknown.

The chain couples TRBV11-2 to TRBJ2-3; 11 bases match TRBD2. This receptor was obtained from a boy less than two years old who had a stem cell transplant for acute myeloid leukemia, so the T cells may come from the graft donor. Material: PBMCs, mostly from graft donor cells, obtained 360 days after TCRalphabeta/CD19-depleted stem cell transplant. The CDR3 DNA follows: TGTGCCAGCAGCTCAACTAGCGGGGGCAATAGAAATACGCAGTATTTT. Its protein product is CASSSTSGGNRNTQYF.